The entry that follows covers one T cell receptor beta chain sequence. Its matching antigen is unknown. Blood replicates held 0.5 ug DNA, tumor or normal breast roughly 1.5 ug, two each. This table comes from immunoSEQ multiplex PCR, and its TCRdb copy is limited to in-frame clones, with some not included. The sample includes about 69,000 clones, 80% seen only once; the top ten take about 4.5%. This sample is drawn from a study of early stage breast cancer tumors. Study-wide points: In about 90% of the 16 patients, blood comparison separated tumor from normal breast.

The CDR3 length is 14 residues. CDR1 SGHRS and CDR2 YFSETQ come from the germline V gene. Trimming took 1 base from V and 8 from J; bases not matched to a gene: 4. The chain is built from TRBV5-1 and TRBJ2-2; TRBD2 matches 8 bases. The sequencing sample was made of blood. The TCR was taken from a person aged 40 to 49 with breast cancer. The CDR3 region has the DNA TGCGCCAGCAGCTTGCAAGCGGGAGTAGGGGAGCTGTTTTTT. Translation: CASSLQAGVGELFF.